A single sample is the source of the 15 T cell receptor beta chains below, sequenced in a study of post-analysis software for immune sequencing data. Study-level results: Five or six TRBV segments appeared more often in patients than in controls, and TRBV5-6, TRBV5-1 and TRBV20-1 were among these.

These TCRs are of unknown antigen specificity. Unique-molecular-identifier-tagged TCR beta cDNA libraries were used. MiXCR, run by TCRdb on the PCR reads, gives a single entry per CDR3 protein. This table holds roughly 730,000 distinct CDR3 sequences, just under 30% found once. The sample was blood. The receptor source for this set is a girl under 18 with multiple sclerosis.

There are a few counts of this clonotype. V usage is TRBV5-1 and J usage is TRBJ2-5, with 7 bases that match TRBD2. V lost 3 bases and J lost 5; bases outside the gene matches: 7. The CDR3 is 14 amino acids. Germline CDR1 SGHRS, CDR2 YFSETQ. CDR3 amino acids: CASSWTTAGETQYF. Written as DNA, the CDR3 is TGCGCCAGCAGCTGGACAACAGCGGGGGAGACCCAGTACTTC. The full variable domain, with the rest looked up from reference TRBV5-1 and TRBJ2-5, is KAGVTQTPRYLIKTRGQQVTLSCSPISGHRSVSWYQQTPGQGLQFLFEYFSETQRNKGNFPGRFSGRQFSNSRSEMNVSTLELGDSALYLCASSWTTAGETQYFGPGTRLLVL.

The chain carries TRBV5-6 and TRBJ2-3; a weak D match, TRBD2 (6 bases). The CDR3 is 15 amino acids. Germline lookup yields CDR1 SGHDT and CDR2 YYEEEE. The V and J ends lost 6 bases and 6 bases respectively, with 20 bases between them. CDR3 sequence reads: CASTEGLGLSDTQYF. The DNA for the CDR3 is TGTGCCAGCACCGAGGGACTGGGGTTGAGTGATACGCAGTATTTT.

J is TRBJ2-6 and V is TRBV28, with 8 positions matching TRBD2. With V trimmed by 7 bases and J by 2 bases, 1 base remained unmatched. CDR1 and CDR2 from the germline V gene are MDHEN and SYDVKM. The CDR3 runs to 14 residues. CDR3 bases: TGTGCCAGCATTAGCGGGGCTGGGGCCAACGTCCTGACTTTC. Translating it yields CASISGAGANVLTF.

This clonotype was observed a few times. CDR3 DNA sequence: TGCAGTGCCGGACTAGCGGGCCACCAAGAGACCCAGTACTTC. Translation: CSAGLAGHQETQYF. The rearrangement joins TRBV20-1 to TRBJ2-5; TRBD2 matches 11 bases. Looked up from germline, CDR1 is DFQATT and CDR2 is SNEGSKA (reference sequence). This CDR3 contains 14 residues. With 6 bases clipped from V and 0 bases from J, the junction kept 3 bases outside the gene matches.

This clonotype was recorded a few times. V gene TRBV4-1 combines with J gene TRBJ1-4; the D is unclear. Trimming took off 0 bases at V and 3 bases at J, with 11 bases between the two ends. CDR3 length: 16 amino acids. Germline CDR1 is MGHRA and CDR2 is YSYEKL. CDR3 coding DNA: TGCGCCAGCAGCCAAGAGGGAGCCTCGGCTAATGAAAAACTGTTTTTT. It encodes CASSQEGASANEKLFF.

CDR3 residues: CASSYSIDPTPGQGREQFF. The CDR3 bases are TGTGCCAGCAGTTACTCGATAGACCCCACTCCGGGACAGGGGAGAGAGCAGTTCTTC. The chain employs TRBV6-5 and TRBJ2-1; 10 bases agree with TRBD1. Germline V CDR1 and CDR2: MNHEY, SVGAGI. V dropped 0 bases and J dropped 10; count of bases not matched to a gene: 18. The CDR3 has 19 residues.

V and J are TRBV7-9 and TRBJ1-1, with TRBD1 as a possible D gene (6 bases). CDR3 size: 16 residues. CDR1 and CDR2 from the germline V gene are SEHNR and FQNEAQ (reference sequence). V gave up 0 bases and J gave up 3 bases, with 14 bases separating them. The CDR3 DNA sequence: TGTGCCAGCAGCTTAGCGGGGGGCAGTGATGACACTGAAGCTTTCTTT. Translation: CASSLAGGSDDTEAFF.

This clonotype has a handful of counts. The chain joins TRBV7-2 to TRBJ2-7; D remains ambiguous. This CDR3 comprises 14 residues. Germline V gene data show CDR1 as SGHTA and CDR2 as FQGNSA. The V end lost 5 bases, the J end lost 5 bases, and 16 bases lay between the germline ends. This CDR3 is CASSPNWPWDEQYF. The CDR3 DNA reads TGTGCCAGCAGCCCTAACTGGCCATGGGACGAGCAGTACTTC. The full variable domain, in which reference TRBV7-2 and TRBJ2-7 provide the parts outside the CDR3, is GAGVSQSPSNKVTEKGKDVELRCDPISGHTALYWYRQSLGQGLEFLIYFQGNSAPDKSGLPSDRFSAERTGGSVSTLTIQRTQQEDSAVYLCASSPNWPWDEQYFGPGTRLTVT.

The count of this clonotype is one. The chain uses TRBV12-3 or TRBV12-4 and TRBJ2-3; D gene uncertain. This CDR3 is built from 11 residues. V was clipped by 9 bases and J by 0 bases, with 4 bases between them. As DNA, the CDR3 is TGTGCCAGAGGGAGCACAGATACGCAGTATTTT. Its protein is CARGSTDTQYF.

DNA of the CDR3: TGTGCCAGCAGTCTCCAGGGACAGCTACACTATGGCTACACCTTC. Translating it yields CASSLQGQLHYGYTF. This chain uses TRBV6-6 with TRBJ1-2; 7 nucleotides align to TRBD1. Trimming took 5 bases from V and 3 from J; bases not matched to a gene: 9. The germline gives CDR1 MNHNY, CDR2 SVGAGI (reference sequence). The CDR3 extends over 15 amino acids.

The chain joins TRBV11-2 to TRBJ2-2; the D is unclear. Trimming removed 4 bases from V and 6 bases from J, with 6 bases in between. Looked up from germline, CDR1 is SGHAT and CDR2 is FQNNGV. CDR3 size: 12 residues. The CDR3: CASSSRPGELFF. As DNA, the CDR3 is TGTGCCAGCAGCTCCCGCCCCGGGGAGCTGTTTTTT.

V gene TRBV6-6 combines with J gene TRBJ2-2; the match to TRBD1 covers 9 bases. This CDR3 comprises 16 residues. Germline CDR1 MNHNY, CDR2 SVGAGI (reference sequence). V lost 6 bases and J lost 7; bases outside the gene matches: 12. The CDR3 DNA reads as TGTGCCAGCAGCCAAGCTACAGGGGGCAGGGGCGGGGAGCTGTTTTTT. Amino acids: CASSQATGGRGGELFF.

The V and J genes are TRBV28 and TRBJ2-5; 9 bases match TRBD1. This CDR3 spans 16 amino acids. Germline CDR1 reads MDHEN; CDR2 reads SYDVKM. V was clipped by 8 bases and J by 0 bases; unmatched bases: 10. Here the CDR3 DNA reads TGTGCCAGCTTTTCCGGGACAGGGCCGTACCAAGAGACCCAGTACTTC. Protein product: CASFSGTGPYQETQYF.

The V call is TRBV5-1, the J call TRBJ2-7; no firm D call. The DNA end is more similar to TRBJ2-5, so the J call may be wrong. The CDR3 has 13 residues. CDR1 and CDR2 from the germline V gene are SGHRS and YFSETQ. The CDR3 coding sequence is TGCGCCAGCAGCGACGGGTACCGAGAGACCCAGTACTTC. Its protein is CASSDGYRETQYF.

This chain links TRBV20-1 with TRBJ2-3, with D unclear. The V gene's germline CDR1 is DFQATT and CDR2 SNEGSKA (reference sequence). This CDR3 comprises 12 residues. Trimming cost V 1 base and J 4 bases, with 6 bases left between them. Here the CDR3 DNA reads TGCAGTGCTAGAGCACAGCCAGATACGCAGTATTTT. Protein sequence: CSARAQPDTQYF.